These 9 T cell receptor beta chains were sequenced from one sample in a study of control samples from healthy donors and cancer patients. Here immunoSEQ multiplex PCR was the method, and the copy in TCRdb shows in-frame clones only, minus some. The profile shows 90,000 or so clones, roughly 89% of them singletons. The sequenced material came from blood. These receptors were taken from a woman aged 60 to 75 in good health.

In regard to this clone: At one of its ends the junction is not consistent with the germline gene, which may arise from a read error. The V gene is TRBV4-1, the J gene TRBJ2-5; 10 nucleotides line up with TRBD2. This CDR3 region has 16 residues. Per germline, CDR1 MGHRA and CDR2 YSYEKL. CDR3 coding DNA: TGCGCCAGCAGGCAAGGGTCACTAGCGGGGAAAGAGACCCAGTACTTC. This translates into CASRQGSLAGKETQYF.

The gene calls are TRBV5-5 and TRBJ2-5; possible D gene TRBD1, 6 bases. The ends were cut back, 0 bases at V and 3 bases at J, with 9 bases in the middle. CDR3 length: 14 amino acids. From germline, CDR1 is SGHKS and CDR2 YYEKEE (reference sequence). CDR3 sequence reads: CASSLATGKETQYF. For the CDR3, the DNA is TGTGCCAGCAGCTTGGCTACAGGGAAAGAGACCCAGTACTTC. Combining the CDR3 with reference TRBV5-5 and TRBJ2-5 gives the whole variable domain DAGVTQSPTHLIKTRGQQVTLRCSPISGHKSVSWYQQVLGQGPQFIFQYYEKEERGRGNFPDRFSARQFPNYSSELNVNALLLGDSALYLCASSLATGKETQYFGPGTRLLVL.

This sequence joins TRBV10-2 and TRBJ2-3; 8 bases map to TRBD2. Germline V CDR1 and CDR2: WSHSY, SAAADI. J was trimmed by 4 bases and V by 7 bases; bases with no gene match: 7. The CDR3 has 14 residues. Here the CDR3 DNA reads TGCGCCAGCAAACGTCAGCGGGAGTCAGATACGCAGTATTTT. Its protein is CASKRQRESDTQYF.

The rearrangement joins TRBV25-1 to TRBJ1-1; D is unresolved. The length of the CDR3 is 14 residues. Trimming removed 5 bases at V and 5 bases at J, with 15 bases between. Germline CDR1 MGHDK, CDR2 SYGVNS. The CDR3 bases are TGTGCCAGCAGTCTTGCGGGGTTAGAAACTGAAGCTTTCTTT. This sequence encodes CASSLAGLETEAFF.

The chain uses TRBV5-1 and TRBJ1-3; D may be TRBD1 (5 bases). Germline CDR1 reads SGHRS; CDR2 reads YFSETQ. The CDR3 has 19 amino acids. V was pared by 2 bases and J by 1 base, with 22 bases between. CDR3 amino acids: CASSFLPSTEALSGNTIYF. The DNA for the CDR3 is TGCGCCAGCAGCTTCCTACCCTCGACAGAGGCCTTGTCTGGAAACACCATATATTTT.

The V gene is TRBV20-1, the J gene TRBJ2-5, with D tentatively TRBD2 (5 bases). Trimming stripped 3 bases from V and 4 bases from J, with 12 bases between. CDR1 and CDR2 (germline): DFQATT, SNEGSKA (reference sequence). The CDR3 is 13 residues long. The CDR3 reads CSASSPGLETQYF. DNA of the CDR3: TGCAGTGCTAGTAGTCCCGGACTAGAGACCCAGTACTTC.

The gene calls are TRBV19 and TRBJ1-4, with 7 bases matching TRBD1. J gave up 5 bases and V 5 bases, and 8 bases lay outside the gene matches. Germline V gives CDR1 LNHDA, CDR2 SQIVND (reference sequence). There are 15 residues in the CDR3. The CDR3 DNA sequence: TGTGCCAGTAGTCCACGAGGGACAGAGAATGAAAAACTGTTTTTT. It yields the protein CASSPRGTENEKLFF.

The chain is built from TRBV28 and TRBJ2-3; the D gene could be TRBD1 or TRBD2 (5 bases each). Germline CDR1 MDHEN, CDR2 SYDVKM. Between the trimmed V and J ends, which lost 2 bases and 6 bases, there was a span of 9 bases. The CDR3 runs to 13 residues. The CDR3 coding sequence is TGTGCCAGCAGTTTAGGGGGAACGGATACGCAGTATTTT. This encodes CASSLGGTDTQYF.

The chain is built from TRBV7-9 and TRBJ2-1; 9 bases line up with TRBD2. The CDR3 contains 14 residues. J gave up 7 bases and V 1 base, and 2 bases lay outside the gene matches. From germline, CDR1 is SEHNR and CDR2 FQNEAQ (reference sequence). The CDR3 nucleotides read TGTGCCAGCAGCTTAGGCGGGAGGGGGAATGAGCAGTTCTTC. It encodes CASSLGGRGNEQFF.